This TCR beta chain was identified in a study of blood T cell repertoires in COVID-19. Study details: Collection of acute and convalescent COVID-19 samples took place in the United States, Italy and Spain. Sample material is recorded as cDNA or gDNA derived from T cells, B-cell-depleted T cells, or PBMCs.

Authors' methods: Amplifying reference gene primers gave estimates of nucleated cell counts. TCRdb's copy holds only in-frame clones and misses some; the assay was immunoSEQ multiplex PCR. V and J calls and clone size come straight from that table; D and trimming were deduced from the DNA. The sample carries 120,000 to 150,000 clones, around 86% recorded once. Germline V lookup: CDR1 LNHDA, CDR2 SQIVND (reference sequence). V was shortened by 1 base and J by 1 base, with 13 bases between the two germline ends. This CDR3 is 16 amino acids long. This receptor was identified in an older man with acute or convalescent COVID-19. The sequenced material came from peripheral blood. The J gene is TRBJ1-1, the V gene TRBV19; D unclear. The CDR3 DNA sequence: TGTGCCAGTAGTATAGGAGGGTTCCCCTCGAACACTGAAGCTTTCTTT. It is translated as CASSIGGFPSNTEAFF.